This T cell receptor (beta chain) derives from a study of cytomegalovirus exposure and HLA in healthy donors (dated by TCRdb to the late 2010s). About the investigation overall: According to an earlier analysis of 450 to 650 of the donors, about 179 million T cells yielded 117 million unique TCR beta sequences and approximately 300 Gb of sequence data. An early release that covered about 600 HLA-typed donors contained about 300 gigabases of sequencing data and roughly 84 million unique TCR sequences. Of the 350 to 450 genotyped donors, 65% to 90% were placed in the genetic ancestry cluster associated with self-reported Caucasian donors. The aim of the study was to test whether cataloging public T cell receptors could identify signatures of past pathogen exposure. The T cell repertoires of 700 or so subjects were profiled by immunosequencing and related to cytomegalovirus serostatus. A separate validation cohort of approximately 130 different subjects was used in addition to the roughly 620-subject first cohort. High-throughput TCR immunosequencing, statistical association of individual TCRs with disease status, and machine learning were combined to predict cytomegalovirus infection status. In a later analysis, previously published TCR beta repertoires from roughly 710 donors were re-analyzed and high-resolution HLA genotyping was added so that TCR occurrence patterns could be studied. The later analysis used no new phenotypic data to find candidate immune exposures, relying instead on TCR beta sequences and their occurrence across donors. An earlier analysis of around 540 of the donors applied high-throughput TCR beta sequencing to assess whether each TCR beta V gene segment acted as functional or pseudogenic. Donor age, sex, ethnicity and CMV serostatus were compiled together with the repertoire data. In a later genetic analysis, genome-wide SNP genotypes for about 55% of the roughly 670 donors were used, and that subset was treated as a discovery cohort. All discovery cohort repertoires had been generated using a single sequencing platform. HLA typing covered class I and class II loci at four-digit resolution. The number of typed donors differed by locus: about 620-630 for A, B, C, DRB1 and DQB1; 500 to 550 for DQA1; approximately 600 for DPA1; and some 470 for DPB1. Because of strong linkage in the cohort, four or five DR-DQ haplotypes were treated as single units for association and clustering. Among 398 genotyped donors of the cohort, an average of about 240,000 unique TCR beta nucleotide sequences were sequenced per donor, around 20% of them non-productive.

On the study overall, not on this receptor specifically: A further reported finding was that TCR beta sequences accurately predicted the HLA-A and HLA-B alleles for most subjects in the first cohort. In a later analysis, 15,000 to 20,000 TCR beta sequences were associated with specific HLA alleles at a false discovery rate of 0.05. According to a later analysis, TCR association rates differed among HLA loci, with DRB1 alleles showing the most associated TCRs and HLA-C alleles showing the fewest. V-gene and J-gene trimming of TCR beta chains was associated with a missense DCLRE1C variant in a later genetic analysis, and the association was replicated in an independent cohort. Cytomegalovirus status was reported to be diagnosed by the classifier with high specificity and sensitivity in both the original and validation cohorts. A few of the identified cytomegalovirus-associated TCR beta chains were confirmed in vitro to be specific for cytomegalovirus antigens. A later analysis found that HLA-associated TCR beta chains were more clonally expanded and had lower generation probabilities than equally common non-associated chains. Correlated functional status among segregating V segments might be attributable to linkage disequilibrium, but an unknown experimental factor could not be ruled out. CMV serostatus was the only immune exposure information available for the cohort. The study listed around 160 TCR beta chains as associated with cytomegalovirus. The earlier analysis of some 560 of the donors excluded over 15 rarely observed V segments, including chromosome 9 orphons, because counts were too low. Most TCR sequences were seen in very few donors, while some public TCRs were found in many individuals. Broadly in line with IMGT annotations, most TCR beta V segments showed up in productive rearrangements about 90% or about 30% of the time in an earlier analysis of some 590 of the donors. A group of highly shared sequence variants was considered likely to be a technical artifact of the sequencing pipeline. Strong co-occurrence of HLA alleles, especially DR and DQ, made assigning TCR associations to individual alleles difficult. The authors suggested that the approach could potentially be extended to other disease states and immunological phenotypes. According to a later analysis, parvovirus B19, influenza, CMV and Epstein-Barr virus appeared linked to several top co-occurrence clusters. A later genetic analysis reported fewer N-insertions in productive TCRs among donors in an Asian-associated ancestry cluster than the roughly 720-donor mean. Roughly uniform sequencing depth across donors was assumed in presence/absence analyses, although this assumption may not hold. Because HLA typing was unavailable for some donors at each locus, only the typed subset was used in association tests. In a later analysis, most CMV-associated TCR beta chains were found to appear HLA-restricted, with HLA associations seemingly driven largely by CMV exposure. The cohort was sequenced for TCR beta chains only, and without alpha or paired-chain data the features that could be detected were limited.

The cohort was made up of 500 to 850 healthy bone marrow donors. Cohort members were all nominally healthy when sampled, although unrecorded immune exposures were likely present. The donor tested CMV seropositive and was one of the 289 seropositive cohort members. Each donor provided a peripheral blood sample, and peripheral blood mononuclear cells were used for TCR beta sequencing. Genomic DNA was extracted from the blood cell samples with the Qiagen DNeasy Blood Extraction Kit. On this clone: The antigen this receptor binds is unknown. No clone much larger than this one lies a single base away; base qualities are absent.

Libraries were built with the immunoSEQ multiplex PCR assay. The multiplex PCR relied on a mix of 60 forward primers for TCR Vbeta segments and 13 reverse primers for TCR Jbeta segments. Amplification of the CDR3 region of rearranged TCR beta genes was performed with a multiplex PCR assay on genomic DNA. The Illumina HiSeq System was used to sequence the amplified TCR beta libraries as 87-base-pair reads. In the original analysis: In a later analysis, 80 million or so unique TCR beta chains were counted across the approximately 640 repertoires, and about 9.9 million of these chains were shared by at least two donors. To remove PCR and sequencing errors, raw reads were error-corrected and collapsed into unique sequences using a nearest-neighbor algorithm that merged closely related sequences. To assign V, D and J gene segments, CDR3 sequences were aligned to IMGT reference sequences. For a sequence to be retained, a match of at least six nucleotides was required to both a V gene segment and a J gene segment. Rearrangements were classified as productive when the CDR3 lacked stop codons and remained in frame with V and J, and all other rearrangements were classified as non-productive. CDR3 was defined by IMGT convention, running from the second conserved V-encoded cysteine to the conserved J-encoded phenylalanine. Sequences without an unambiguous match to a single V gene segment were excluded from the earlier analysis of several hundred of the donors. In an earlier analysis of 587 of the donors, a V segment was called functional when productive rearrangements were above 56.7%, and segregating when the standard deviation between donors exceeded 5%. To diagnose cytomegalovirus status from the catalog of TCR beta chain sequences, a statistical classification framework was built. In a later analysis, TCR nucleotide sequences were compared against IMGT/GENE-DB human TR gene sequences so that V and J genes could be assigned. A later analysis assigned CDR3 sequences and most-parsimonious VDJ recombination scenarios with the TCRdist pipeline. In a later analysis, each TCR beta chain was defined by its CDR3 amino acid sequence together with its V-gene family, and reads without a unique V-gene family were excluded. To address suspected cross-contamination and a sequencing artifact, a later analysis removed a few hundred highly shared, low-generation-probability nucleotide sequences. In a later analysis, a clonal expansion index was calculated for each public chain from normalized within-repertoire ranks of inferred template counts. A later analysis computed generation probabilities with a VDJ recombination model fitted to out-of-frame rearrangements, and checked the results against IGoR. A later analysis scored TCR-TCR, TCR-HLA and TCR-CMV co-occurrence with hypergeometric tests, applying a repertoire-size bias correction to TCR pairs. To estimate false discovery rates, a later analysis permuted the HLA or CMV assignments 20 times. In a later analysis, co-occurring TCRs were grouped using DBSCAN, and TCRdist sequence similarity was added for clustering within HLA-allele-positive subsets. Repertoires with fewer than 30,000 or more than 120,000 public chains were left out of co-occurrence clustering, as were about five repertoires with anomalous nucleotide sharing. Held by TCRdb, this immuneACCESS table contains in-frame sequences only and omits some clones. Under half of the omission traces to an unresolved V gene where checked; the cause of the rest is unknown. V, J and clone size were drawn from that table, and D and trimming were deduced from the DNA. The table for this sample lists 150,000 to 200,000 clones; just under 80% of them were counted only once. Of the sample, roughly an eighth is held by the ten largest clones.

Sequencing used PBMCs. The sequence came from a woman between 50 and 59 years old in good health and CMV-seropositive.

The CDR3 sequence is CASSPRENQPQHF. The base sequence is TGCGCCAGCAGCCCCCGGGAAAATCAGCCCCAGCATTTT. The chain is made from TRBV4-1 and TRBJ1-5; no D gene call is confident. The CDR1 and CDR2 encoded by the germline V gene are MGHRA and YSYEKL. The germline ends are 8 bases apart after V is trimmed by 4 bases and J by 4 bases. From the cysteine through the phenylalanine, the CDR3 covers 13 amino acids. Just CDR3 DNA is preserved here, 39 bases in frame from base 1.